Each of the 17 T cell receptor beta chains below was sequenced from the same sample in a study of cytomegalovirus exposure and HLA in healthy donors. The PCR used 60 Vbeta and 13 Jbeta primers. Assay: immunoSEQ multiplex PCR; the TCRdb copy retains only in-frame clones and omits some. The sample contains some 180,000 clones, 65% to 85% of which appear only once. Sequenced material: PBMCs. The source of these receptors is a girl aged 10 to 17 in good health and CMV-seropositive.

The gene calls are TRBV6-6 and TRBJ1-6; 7 bases map to TRBD1. Unmatched junction bases numbered 10, after V lost 7 bases and J lost 7 bases. Looked up from germline, CDR1 is MNHNY and CDR2 is SVGAGI (reference sequence). CDR3 length: 15 amino acids. The CDR3 bases are TGTGCCAGCACTCAAAACAGGGGAGGAAATTCACCCCTCCACTTT. This encodes CASTQNRGGNSPLHF.

Comments on this clone: This sample also contains other DNA sequences that code for the same CDR3. The chain is built from TRBV5-1 and TRBJ2-7; 11 bases match TRBD1. CDR1 and CDR2 (germline): SGHRS, YFSETQ. Trimming cost V 0 bases and J 5 bases; bases outside gene matches: 4. The CDR3 runs 15 residues. The DNA for the CDR3 is TGCGCCAGCAGCTTGGCCCCGGGACAGGGGGACGAGCAGTACTTC. Protein: CASSLAPGQGDEQYF. Combining the CDR3 with reference TRBV5-1 and TRBJ2-7 gives the whole variable domain KAGVTQTPRYLIKTRGQQVTLSCSPISGHRSVSWYQQTPGQGLQFLFEYFSETQRNKGNFPGRFSGRQFSNSRSEMNVSTLELGDSALYLCASSLAPGQGDEQYFGPGTRLTVT.

This clone appeared once. The V gene is TRBV2, the J gene TRBJ1-2; D is unclear. V lost 1 base and J lost 7, with 10 bases in between. This CDR3 has 13 amino acids. Germline V gene lookup returns CDR1 SNHLY and CDR2 FYNNEI. CDR3 sequence reads: CASSEGLVAGYTF. For the CDR3, the DNA is TGTGCCAGCAGTGAAGGGCTGGTGGCTGGCTACACCTTC. The whole variable domain, filled in from reference TRBV2 and TRBJ1-2, reads EPEVTQTPSHQVTQMGQEVILRCVPISNHLYFYWYRQILGQKVEFLVSFYNNEISEKSEIFDDQFSVERPDGSNFTLKIRSTKLEDSAMYFCASSEGLVAGYTFGSGTRLTVV.

The chain combines TRBV27 with TRBJ2-2, with D perhaps matching TRBD2 (6 bases). Germline-derived CDR1 and CDR2 are MNHEY and SMNVEV (reference sequence). The CDR3 length is 18 residues. V lost 7 bases, J lost 1 base, and 22 bases lay in between. The CDR3 region is CASTNPWRVSGNTGELFF. CDR3 sequence (DNA): TGTGCCAGCACCAATCCCTGGAGGGTTTCCGGGAACACCGGGGAGCTGTTTTTT.

The chain links TRBV19 to TRBJ2-7; 10 bases match TRBD2. The CDR3 spans 14 residues. Germline V gives CDR1 LNHDA, CDR2 SQIVND (reference sequence). V was pared by 4 bases and J by 2 bases, with 2 bases of the junction left unmatched. The CDR3 DNA sequence: TGTGCCAGTAGTACTAGCGGGAGTGCCTACGAGCAGTACTTC. This gives the protein CASSTSGSAYEQYF. The full variable domain, rest sourced from reference TRBV19 and TRBJ2-7, is DGGITQSPKYLFRKEGQNVTLSCEQNLNHDAMYWYRQDPGQGLRLIYYSQIVNDFQKGDIAEGYSVSREKKESFPLTVTSAQKNPTAFYLCASSTSGSAYEQYFGPGTRLTVT.

This clone was recorded a few times. The V call is TRBV29-1, the J call TRBJ1-2, with 9 bases that match TRBD1. Germline V gives CDR1 SQVTM, CDR2 ANQGSEA. The J segment lost 8 bases and the V segment lost 8 bases, leaving 6 bases of the junction unmatched. This CDR3 is 11 amino acids long. The CDR3 DNA is TGCAGCCTTCGGGACAGGGAGGGCTACACCTTC. It translates to CSLRDREGYTF.

This clone turned up a few times. The rearrangement links TRBV4-1 to TRBJ1-5; D remains ambiguous. V was shortened by 1 base and J by 0 bases, with 7 bases between the two germline ends. The CDR3 totals 15 residues. The germline V gene encodes CDR1 MGHRA and CDR2 YSYEKL. CDR3 protein: CASSQVGISNQPQHF. The CDR3 DNA is TGCGCCAGCAGCCAAGTCGGTATTAGCAATCAGCCCCAGCATTTT.

V gene TRBV19 combines with J gene TRBJ1-1, with 8 bases identical to TRBD1. With 10 bases clipped from V and 0 bases from J, the junction kept 4 bases outside the gene matches. CDR1 and CDR2 (germline): LNHDA, SQIVND (reference sequence). The CDR3 covers 13 residues. The DNA of the CDR3 is TGTGCCATCGGACAGGGATTGAACACTGAAGCTTTCTTT. It translates to CAIGQGLNTEAFF. Using reference TRBV19 and TRBJ1-1 for the parts outside the CDR3, the full variable domain is DGGITQSPKYLFRKEGQNVTLSCEQNLNHDAMYWYRQDPGQGLRLIYYSQIVNDFQKGDIAEGYSVSREKKESFPLTVTSAQKNPTAFYLCAIGQGLNTEAFFGQGTRLTVV.

This sequence joins TRBV6-1 and TRBJ1-6, with TRBD1 matching 10 bases. This CDR3 is built from 14 residues. Losses at the gene ends were 5 bases for V and 10 bases for J; bases not matched to a gene: 5. Germline CDR1 MNHNS, CDR2 SASEGT. CDR3 protein: CASSPGQGISPLHF. The CDR3 DNA sequence: TGTGCCAGCAGTCCGGGACAGGGGATCTCACCCCTCCACTTT.

This chain uses TRBV5-1 with TRBJ2-2, with 9 nucleotides matching TRBD2. This CDR3 contains 16 residues. Germline loops: CDR1 SGHRS, CDR2 YFSETQ. V was pared by 2 bases and J by 1 base, with 3 bases of the junction left unmatched. This CDR3 is CASSLRLAENTGELFF. For the CDR3, the DNA is TGCGCCAGCAGCTTAAGACTAGCGGAGAACACCGGGGAGCTGTTTTTT.

The rearrangement links TRBV6-6 to TRBJ2-1; 8 bases agree with TRBD1. Germline values: CDR1 MNHNY, CDR2 SVGAGI (reference sequence). The CDR3 totals 16 residues. V shed 5 bases, J shed 2 bases, and the junction held 8 bases outside the gene matches. The CDR3 coding sequence is TGTGCCAGCAGTCAGCCGGACAGGGCGCCCTACAATGAGCAGTTCTTC. Protein: CASSQPDRAPYNEQFF.

The chain has TRBV7-3 and TRBJ2-3, with 8 bases aligning to TRBD1. CDR1 SGHTA and CDR2 FQGTGA come from the germline V gene. J lost 2 bases, V lost 5 bases, and 3 bases had no gene match. The CDR3 has 14 amino acids. The CDR3 region is CASSPQGATDTQYF. The CDR3 DNA is TGTGCCAGCAGCCCGCAGGGGGCCACAGATACGCAGTATTTT.

The J gene is TRBJ2-1, the V gene TRBV29-1; TRBD2 aligns across 10 bases. The germline V gene has CDR1 SQVTM and CDR2 ANQGSEA. V dropped 6 bases and J dropped 1; count of bases not matched to a gene: 21. The CDR3 length is 20 residues. The CDR3 loop reads CSVGGGGVLAGERSYNEQFF. The CDR3, as DNA: TGCAGCGTGGGAGGAGGCGGGGTTCTAGCGGGGGAACGGTCCTACAATGAGCAGTTCTTC.

The gene calls are TRBV27 and TRBJ2-7, with TRBD2 matching over 9 bases. Germline lookup yields CDR1 MNHEY and CDR2 SMNVEV (reference sequence). The CDR3 consists of 17 residues. The V segment lost 1 base and the J segment 0 bases; nucleotides outside the gene matches: 7. The CDR3 protein is CASSLYSRLAASYEQYF. Written as DNA, the CDR3 is TGTGCCAGCAGTTTATATTCTCGACTAGCGGCCTCCTACGAGCAGTACTTC.

The chain employs TRBV30 and TRBJ2-5, with 8 nucleotides matching TRBD2. The V segment lost 4 bases and the J segment 3 bases; nucleotides outside the gene matches: 1. Germline V CDR1 and CDR2: GTSNPN, SVGIG (reference sequence). CDR3 length equals 12 residues. CDR3 in amino acids: CAWKGLEETQYF. For the CDR3, the DNA is TGTGCCTGGAAGGGACTAGAAGAGACCCAGTACTTC.

This rearrangement joins TRBV11-1 to TRBJ2-1; 9 bases are shared with TRBD2. Looked up from germline, CDR1 is SGHAT and CDR2 is FQDESV (reference sequence). The CDR3 sequence is 16 residues long. V was pared by 2 bases and J by 4 bases, with 6 bases of the junction left unmatched. CDR3 protein: CASSLYAGGGYNEQFF. The CDR3 DNA sequence: TGTGCCAGCAGCTTATACGCGGGAGGGGGGTACAATGAGCAGTTCTTC.

In the case of this clone: Here the CDR3 omits its conserved ending phenylalanine or tryptophan, so a read error is the likely source. Because the CDR3's place on the DNA is in doubt, the DNA is left out and the CDR3 is given as listed by TCRdb. The chain carries TRBV10-3 and TRBJ1-2; TRBD1, the table's D call, was not compared with the DNA. From its first to its last residue, the CDR3 has 13 amino acids. The germline V gene encodes CDR1 ENHRY and CDR2 SYGVKD. The CDR3 is CAISGSRDSLAYS.